This is a list of T cell receptor beta chains from one sample in a study of T cells in Graves' hyperthyroidism and ophthalmopathy. Via MiXCR, TCRdb re-called the multiplex PCR reads, giving one row per CDR3 protein. The sample includes around 240,000 distinct CDR3 sequences, roughly 15% seen only once; the top ten take 28%. Sequenced sample: blood. All receptors derive from a woman aged 18-29 years with Graves' ophthalmopathy. The conserved cysteine and the conserved F or W are not part of the CDR3 here.

CDR3,J,V
ASRLGTGSLQPQH,TRBJ1-5,TRBV19
ASSFGGTYNSPLH,TRBJ1-6,TRBV28
ASSPWREEVNTEAF,TRBJ1-1,TRBV18
ASSPTSGGRNQPQH,TRBJ1-5,TRBV28
ASSPAVPFTDTQY,TRBJ2-3,TRBV6-1
ASSQDLAGRYGYT,TRBJ1-2,TRBV4-1
ASSSFGNEQF,TRBJ2-1,TRBV7-8
ASRDREQGRSISYNSPLH,TRBJ1-6,TRBV7-2
SAPQWTSLRETQY,TRBJ2-5,TRBV20-1
ASSTGQGAADTQY,TRBJ2-3,TRBV5-4
ASRRTGKIKQY,TRBJ2-7,TRBV11-2
ASSSSGLAGGVLGDEQF,TRBJ2-1,TRBV9
ASSLDGLAGFKTGELF,TRBJ2-2,TRBV11-2
ASSLLSASGIFEQF,TRBJ2-1,TRBV5-5
ASTSGLAQY,TRBJ2-3,TRBV27
ASSSTSGGANEQF,TRBJ2-1,TRBV7-2
ASSIDLWGLAEFPHNEQF,TRBJ2-1,TRBV19
ASSSVGRGYGYT,TRBJ1-2,TRBV28
AGRDFATEQY,TRBJ2-7,TRBV2
SARRLAGGLGETQY,TRBJ2-5,TRBV20-1
ASSLEASGTEETQY,TRBJ2-5,TRBV5-1
ASSYQGWETQY,TRBJ2-5,TRBV12-3/TRBV12-4
ASERDREGEQY,TRBJ2-7,TRBV10-3
ASSREQNTEAF,TRBJ1-1,TRBV7-2
ATSHSGREYNEQF,TRBJ2-1,TRBV15
ASSRPGLAGPYEQY,TRBJ2-7,TRBV7-2
SASLSVQETQY,TRBJ2-5,TRBV20-1
ASRLLAGGSTQY,TRBJ2-5,TRBV6-6
ASSSGNEQF,TRBJ2-1,TRBV12-3/TRBV12-4
ASSQVGAGPSTDTQY,TRBJ2-3,TRBV3-1
ASSQDPAGADTQY,TRBJ2-3,TRBV4-1
SVAQGLTWEQY,TRBJ2-7,TRBV29-1
ASSYRTSGGPRYTDTQY,TRBJ2-3,TRBV12-3/TRBV12-4
ASSWDSQETQY,TRBJ2-5,TRBV7-3
ASSLGRAYSYEQY,TRBJ2-7,TRBV7-2
ASSYRGSIYGYT,TRBJ1-2,TRBV27
ASSLDRVRTPLH,TRBJ1-6,TRBV2
ASSVQGSGAYNEQF,TRBJ2-1,TRBV9
ASSLNSGTSSYNEQF,TRBJ2-1,TRBV6-2/TRBV6-3
ASSKQGAGGGELF,TRBJ2-2,TRBV11-2
ASSKGDSPLH,TRBJ1-6,TRBV19
SANPRTEGPETQY,TRBJ2-5,TRBV20-1
ASSISPVGEQF,TRBJ2-1,TRBV18
ASSEDGFNYGYT,TRBJ1-2,TRBV2
ASSHLQGTSGANVLT,TRBJ2-6,TRBV3-1
ASSQDWGDGEQF,TRBJ2-1,TRBV4-2
AWSPPTSAYNEQF,TRBJ2-1,TRBV30
ASRNQGTNTEAF,TRBJ1-1,TRBV5-1
ASSWASEQF,TRBJ2-1,TRBV6-2/TRBV6-3
ASSQTRREKLF,TRBJ1-4,TRBV6-1
ASKKDGSSYNEQF,TRBJ2-1,TRBV2
SARWAGGSYEQY,TRBJ2-7,TRBV20-1
ASSLGDNTEAF,TRBJ1-1,TRBV5-1
SARAGDNPTPGYT,TRBJ1-2,TRBV20-1
ASSLGQGRDTQY,TRBJ2-3,TRBV7-9
SVVSSGSFSYEQF,TRBJ2-1,TRBV29-1
ASSRQSEINEQF,TRBJ2-1,TRBV5-1